Listed below are T cell receptor beta chains from one sample, sequenced in a study of control samples from healthy donors and cancer patients. TCRdb keeps only in-frame clones here, not all; method: immunoSEQ multiplex PCR. In the table there are over 100,000 clones, about 90% of which are singletons. Sequencing was done on a sample of blood. These receptor sequences come from a woman in her fifties or sixties in good health. Both conserved end residues are part of each CDR3. A D gene is named only where the DNA matches it firmly. The listing skips clone size in some rows; elsewhere it reads once, few, many or a size class.

j_call: TRBJ1-2; v_call: TRBV18; cdr3_length: 15; d_call: .; clone_size: .; cdr3_nt: TGTGCCAGCTCACCTACTGGAGGGGCTGGCTATGGCTACACCTTC; cdr3_aa: CASSPTGGAGYGYTF
j_call: TRBJ2-7; v_call: TRBV15; cdr3_length: 15; d_call: TRBD1; clone_size: .; cdr3_nt: TGTGCCACCAGCAGCCCGGGACAGGGTGGGTACGAGCAGTACTTC; cdr3_aa: CATSSPGQGGYEQYF
j_call: TRBJ1-6; v_call: TRBV25-1; cdr3_length: 13; d_call: .; clone_size: .; cdr3_nt: TGTGCCAGCAGTGATATACACCTCTCACCCCTCCACTTT; cdr3_aa: CASSDIHLSPLHF
j_call: TRBJ1-2; v_call: TRBV27; cdr3_length: 11; d_call: .; clone_size: .; cdr3_nt: TGTGCCAGCGGGAATAACTATGGCTACACCTTC; cdr3_aa: CASGNNYGYTF
j_call: TRBJ2-2; v_call: TRBV7-9; cdr3_length: 14; d_call: .; clone_size: .; cdr3_nt: TGTGCCAGCAGCCCACGGGACAATTCAGGGGAGCTGTTTTTT; cdr3_aa: CASSPRDNSGELFF
j_call: TRBJ2-7; v_call: TRBV27; cdr3_length: 16; d_call: .; clone_size: .; cdr3_nt: TGTGCCAGCAGTTCCGGACAGACCTACCACTCCTACGAGCAGTACTTC; cdr3_aa: CASSSGQTYHSYEQYF
j_call: TRBJ2-5; v_call: TRBV4-1; cdr3_length: 15; d_call: .; clone_size: .; cdr3_nt: TGCGCCAGCAGCCAACTGGCGGGGGCGGGGGAGACCCAGTACTTC; cdr3_aa: CASSQLAGAGETQYF
j_call: TRBJ1-6; v_call: TRBV6-1; cdr3_length: 18; d_call: TRBD1; clone_size: .; cdr3_nt: TGTGCCAGCAGTGTCGACCTTCTAACGGACAGGCATAATTCACCCCTCCACTTT; cdr3_aa: CASSVDLLTDRHNSPLHF
j_call: TRBJ1-4; v_call: TRBV10-1; cdr3_length: 14; d_call: TRBD1; clone_size: .; cdr3_nt: TGCGCCAGCAGTGGGGGGACAGGGAGTGAAAAACTGTTTTTT; cdr3_aa: CASSGGTGSEKLFF
j_call: TRBJ2-1; v_call: TRBV28; cdr3_length: 13; d_call: .; clone_size: .; cdr3_nt: TGTGCCAGCAGTACGGACACTAGGGATGAGCAGTTCTTC; cdr3_aa: CASSTDTRDEQFF
j_call: TRBJ2-7; v_call: TRBV5-8; cdr3_length: 15; d_call: TRBD1; clone_size: .; cdr3_nt: TGTGCCAGCAGCTCGACAGGGATCTCCTCGGGCGAGCAGTACTTC; cdr3_aa: CASSSTGISSGEQYF
j_call: TRBJ2-3; v_call: TRBV4-2; cdr3_length: 17; d_call: TRBD2; clone_size: .; cdr3_nt: TGTGCCAGCAGCCAGGGGCTTGGTAGCGGGGAGGCGGATACGCAGTATTTT; cdr3_aa: CASSQGLGSGEADTQYF
j_call: TRBJ2-7; v_call: TRBV14; cdr3_length: 15; d_call: .; clone_size: .; cdr3_nt: TGTGCCAGCAGCCAAGGACACACGGACTCCTACGAGCAGTACTTC; cdr3_aa: CASSQGHTDSYEQYF
j_call: TRBJ1-4; v_call: TRBV28; cdr3_length: 16; d_call: TRBD1; clone_size: .; cdr3_nt: TGTGCCAGCAGCACCGGGACAGGGATTGCCAATGAAAAACTGTTTTTT; cdr3_aa: CASSTGTGIANEKLFF
j_call: TRBJ1-2; v_call: TRBV12-5; cdr3_length: 15; d_call: .; clone_size: .; cdr3_nt: TGTGCTAGTGGTTTGGTACTCGGGGGCGGGTATGGCTACACCTTC; cdr3_aa: CASGLVLGGGYGYTF
j_call: TRBJ2-7; v_call: TRBV7-9; cdr3_length: 16; d_call: TRBD1; clone_size: .; cdr3_nt: TGTGCCAGCAGCGATGGGAACAGGGGGAAGGGCTACGAGCAGTACTTC; cdr3_aa: CASSDGNRGKGYEQYF
j_call: TRBJ1-2; v_call: TRBV30; cdr3_length: 13; d_call: .; clone_size: .; cdr3_nt: TGTGCCTGGATGGAGGGGGGTATTGGTGGCTACACCTTC; cdr3_aa: CAWMEGGIGGYTF
j_call: TRBJ1-1; v_call: TRBV18; cdr3_length: 13; d_call: .; clone_size: .; cdr3_nt: TGTGCCAGCTCACCAATGCGGGACACTGAAGCTTTCTTT; cdr3_aa: CASSPMRDTEAFF
j_call: TRBJ1-2; v_call: TRBV19; cdr3_length: 14; d_call: .; clone_size: .; cdr3_nt: TGTGCCAGTAGTATGTACAGGGCGGAGTATGGCTACACCTTC; cdr3_aa: CASSMYRAEYGYTF
j_call: TRBJ1-1; v_call: TRBV7-2; cdr3_length: 14; d_call: TRBD1; clone_size: .; cdr3_nt: TGTGCCAGCAGCCCAGGGGGGCGGACAAGTGAAGCTTTCTTT; cdr3_aa: CASSPGGRTSEAFF
j_call: TRBJ1-2; v_call: TRBV6-5; cdr3_length: 13; d_call: .; clone_size: .; cdr3_nt: TGTGCCACCCACCGGGGGGGGAGATATGGCTACACCTTC; cdr3_aa: CATHRGGRYGYTF
j_call: TRBJ1-2; v_call: TRBV25-1; cdr3_length: 12; d_call: .; clone_size: .; cdr3_nt: TGTGCCAGCTGGCCGGGATCCTATGGCTACACCTTC; cdr3_aa: CASWPGSYGYTF
j_call: TRBJ1-6; v_call: TRBV11-2; cdr3_length: 13; d_call: .; clone_size: .; cdr3_nt: TGTGCCAGCAGCTTAGTTGTGGGGTTGCCCCTCCACTTT; cdr3_aa: CASSLVVGLPLHF
j_call: TRBJ2-5; v_call: TRBV28; cdr3_length: 13; d_call: .; clone_size: .; cdr3_nt: TGTGCCAGCAGTTGGGGGTACCAAGAGACCCAGTACTTC; cdr3_aa: CASSWGYQETQYF
j_call: TRBJ1-2; v_call: TRBV20-1; cdr3_length: 11; d_call: .; clone_size: .; cdr3_nt: TGCAGTGCCCGCCCTGACTATGGCTACACCTTC; cdr3_aa: CSARPDYGYTF
j_call: TRBJ1-5; v_call: TRBV28; cdr3_length: 17; d_call: .; clone_size: .; cdr3_nt: TGTGCCAGCACCCCACTGTTGGGGGGTATCGGCAATCAGCCCCAGCATTTT; cdr3_aa: CASTPLLGGIGNQPQHF
j_call: TRBJ1-3; v_call: TRBV3-1/TRBV3-2; cdr3_length: 16; d_call: TRBD1; clone_size: .; cdr3_nt: TGTGCCAGCAGCTTGAATACAGGGGCCGGTGGAAACACCATATATTTT; cdr3_aa: CASSLNTGAGGNTIYF
j_call: TRBJ2-2; v_call: TRBV28; cdr3_length: 14; d_call: TRBD1; clone_size: .; cdr3_nt: TGTGCCAGCAGTCGGGACAGGGGCAACGGGGAGCTGTTTTTT; cdr3_aa: CASSRDRGNGELFF
j_call: TRBJ1-1; v_call: TRBV5-1; cdr3_length: 15; d_call: .; clone_size: .; cdr3_nt: TGCGCCAGCAGCTTTTGGGAGGGCGGGACCGATGAAGCTTTCTTT; cdr3_aa: CASSFWEGGTDEAFF
j_call: TRBJ1-5; v_call: TRBV6-5; cdr3_length: 14; d_call: .; clone_size: few; cdr3_nt: TGTGCCAGCAACCAGGGCGGGAACAATCAGCCCCAGCATTTT; cdr3_aa: CASNQGGNNQPQHF
j_call: TRBJ1-1; v_call: TRBV7-9; cdr3_length: 14; d_call: .; clone_size: .; cdr3_nt: TGTGCCAGCAGCTTATCTTGGGGAGCCCCTGAAGCTTTCTTT; cdr3_aa: CASSLSWGAPEAFF
j_call: TRBJ1-2; v_call: TRBV9; cdr3_length: 14; d_call: .; clone_size: once; cdr3_nt: TGTGCCAGCAGCGCCGGAGGTTTTGACTATGGCTACACCTTC; cdr3_aa: CASSAGGFDYGYTF
j_call: TRBJ1-3; v_call: TRBV6-6; cdr3_length: 13; d_call: .; clone_size: .; cdr3_nt: TGTGCCAGCCACCCAGCCTCTGGAAACACCATATATTTT; cdr3_aa: CASHPASGNTIYF
j_call: TRBJ1-2; v_call: TRBV10-3; cdr3_length: 13; d_call: .; clone_size: few; cdr3_nt: TGTGCCATCAGGCCAGTCGGAGGCTATGGCTACACCTTC; cdr3_aa: CAIRPVGGYGYTF
j_call: TRBJ1-1; v_call: TRBV11-2; cdr3_length: 15; d_call: .; clone_size: .; cdr3_nt: TGTGCCAGCAGCCAACGGGCAGGACGGAACACTGAAGCTTTCTTT; cdr3_aa: CASSQRAGRNTEAFF
j_call: TRBJ2-7; v_call: TRBV3-1/TRBV3-2; cdr3_length: 14; d_call: .; clone_size: once; cdr3_nt: TGTGCCAGCAGCCAGGGGGGCGTATACTACGAGCAGTACTTC; cdr3_aa: CASSQGGVYYEQYF
j_call: TRBJ2-7; v_call: TRBV7-9; cdr3_length: 13; d_call: .; clone_size: few; cdr3_nt: TGTGCCAGCAGCTTAGCGGGCACGTACGAGCAGTACTTC; cdr3_aa: CASSLAGTYEQYF
j_call: TRBJ1-1; v_call: TRBV19; cdr3_length: 16; d_call: .; clone_size: .; cdr3_nt: TGTGCCAGTAGTATGTGGCAGAACCTAATGAACACTGAAGCTTTCTTT; cdr3_aa: CASSMWQNLMNTEAFF
j_call: TRBJ1-5; v_call: TRBV18; cdr3_length: 16; d_call: TRBD1; clone_size: .; cdr3_nt: TGTGCCAGCTCACCAGCGGGCAGGGGGCTGGTTCAGCCCCAGCATTTT; cdr3_aa: CASSPAGRGLVQPQHF
j_call: TRBJ2-5; v_call: TRBV5-6; cdr3_length: 14; d_call: TRBD2; clone_size: .; cdr3_nt: TGTGCCAGCGGAACTAGCGCCGTCCAAGAGACCCAGTACTTC; cdr3_aa: CASGTSAVQETQYF
j_call: TRBJ2-5; v_call: TRBV5-1; cdr3_length: 14; d_call: .; clone_size: .; cdr3_nt: TGCGCCAGCAGCTTGGCCCAGCCTCAAGAGACCCAGTACTTC; cdr3_aa: CASSLAQPQETQYF
j_call: TRBJ1-1; v_call: TRBV3-1/TRBV3-2; cdr3_length: 14; d_call: .; clone_size: .; cdr3_nt: TGTGCCAGCAGGGTTGGGTCGACGAACACTGAAGCTTTCTTT; cdr3_aa: CASRVGSTNTEAFF
j_call: TRBJ2-7; v_call: TRBV5-1; cdr3_length: 14; d_call: TRBD1; clone_size: .; cdr3_nt: TGCGCCAGCAGCTTGGGACAGGGAAGGTACGAGCAGTACTTC; cdr3_aa: CASSLGQGRYEQYF
j_call: TRBJ2-7; v_call: TRBV7-9; cdr3_length: 13; d_call: TRBD2; clone_size: .; cdr3_nt: TGTGCCAGCAGCTTAGGGGGGGGATACGAGCAGTACTTC; cdr3_aa: CASSLGGGYEQYF
j_call: TRBJ1-1; v_call: TRBV30; cdr3_length: 15; d_call: TRBD1; clone_size: .; cdr3_nt: TGTGCCTGGAGTCTCACCGGGACAGGGAACACTGAAGCTTTCTTT; cdr3_aa: CAWSLTGTGNTEAFF
j_call: TRBJ2-3; v_call: TRBV5-4; cdr3_length: 13; d_call: .; clone_size: .; cdr3_nt: TGTGCCAGCAGCCGTATAGGGGCAGATACGCAGTATTTT; cdr3_aa: CASSRIGADTQYF
j_call: TRBJ1-6; v_call: TRBV30; cdr3_length: 12; d_call: .; clone_size: .; cdr3_nt: TGTGCCTGGACAGGGATGGGTTCACCCCTCCACTTT; cdr3_aa: CAWTGMGSPLHF
j_call: TRBJ1-1; v_call: TRBV15; cdr3_length: 15; d_call: .; clone_size: .; cdr3_nt: TGTGCCACCAGCAGAGTTCCCGAGCAAGGCAGTGGATCTTTCTTT; cdr3_aa: CATSRVPEQGSGSFF
j_call: TRBJ1-5; v_call: TRBV11-2; cdr3_length: 13; d_call: .; clone_size: .; cdr3_nt: TGTGCCAGCAGCATTAGTGTGGCTCAGCCCCAGCATTTT; cdr3_aa: CASSISVAQPQHF
j_call: TRBJ2-7; v_call: TRBV27; cdr3_length: 16; d_call: TRBD1; clone_size: .; cdr3_nt: TGTGCCAGCAGTTTAAGGGGGGACAGGGGGCCCTACGAGCAGTACTTC; cdr3_aa: CASSLRGDRGPYEQYF
j_call: TRBJ1-2; v_call: TRBV18; cdr3_length: 15; d_call: .; clone_size: .; cdr3_nt: TGTGCCAGCTCACCCGGGAGGGATCAAGGCTCTGGCTACACCTTC; cdr3_aa: CASSPGRDQGSGYTF
j_call: TRBJ2-3; v_call: TRBV7-8; cdr3_length: 18; d_call: TRBD2; clone_size: .; cdr3_nt: TGTGCCAGCAGCTCCCCCGGGACTAGCGGGGGGGCCGGAGATACGCAGTATTTT; cdr3_aa: CASSSPGTSGGAGDTQYF
j_call: TRBJ2-7; v_call: TRBV5-1; cdr3_length: 15; d_call: .; clone_size: .; cdr3_nt: TGCGCCAGCAGCTTGGAGGGCAGGGGCGGTTACGAGCAGTACTTC; cdr3_aa: CASSLEGRGGYEQYF
j_call: TRBJ2-5; v_call: TRBV7-9; cdr3_length: 14; d_call: .; clone_size: .; cdr3_nt: TGTGCCAGCAGCCCCGCGGGGACAGAAGAGACCCAGTACTTC; cdr3_aa: CASSPAGTEETQYF
j_call: TRBJ1-2; v_call: TRBV3-1/TRBV3-2; cdr3_length: 14; d_call: .; clone_size: .; cdr3_nt: TGTGCCAGCAGCCAAGATGGGCTAGGGGGTGGCTACACCTTC; cdr3_aa: CASSQDGLGGGYTF
j_call: TRBJ2-5; v_call: TRBV2; cdr3_length: 16; d_call: TRBD2; clone_size: .; cdr3_nt: TGTGCCAGCAAGCGGGAGGGCCGGGGGTTACAAGAGACCCAGTACTTC; cdr3_aa: CASKREGRGLQETQYF
j_call: TRBJ1-5; v_call: TRBV18; cdr3_length: 13; d_call: .; clone_size: .; cdr3_nt: TGTGCCAGCTCACTCGACAGCAATCAGCCCCAGCATTTT; cdr3_aa: CASSLDSNQPQHF
j_call: TRBJ2-7; v_call: TRBV6-4; cdr3_length: 15; d_call: TRBD2; clone_size: .; cdr3_nt: TGTGCCAGCAGCGCCAGACTAGCGGGGAGATACGAGCAGTACTTC; cdr3_aa: CASSARLAGRYEQYF
j_call: TRBJ2-7; v_call: TRBV7-9; cdr3_length: 14; d_call: .; clone_size: .; cdr3_nt: TGTGCCAGCAGCTTAGCGCCTGGTACCTACGAGCAGTACTTC; cdr3_aa: CASSLAPGTYEQYF
j_call: TRBJ2-7; v_call: TRBV4-1; cdr3_length: 14; d_call: .; clone_size: .; cdr3_nt: TGCGCCAGCAGCTTGGACATAGTTGTATACGAGCAGTACTTC; cdr3_aa: CASSLDIVVYEQYF